This is a list of T cell receptor beta chains from one sample in a study of T cells in Graves' hyperthyroidism and ophthalmopathy. Via MiXCR, TCRdb re-called the multiplex PCR reads, giving one row per CDR3 protein. The profile covers approximately 400,000 distinct CDR3 sequences, with approximately 25% appearing a single time and roughly 80% taken by the ten largest. The specimen was blood. The receptors here all came from a man aged 50-60 years with Graves' hyperthyroidism. CDR3s include the opening cysteine and the closing phenylalanine or tryptophan. A D gene is named only where the DNA matches it firmly. Clone sizes are given selectively: once, few, many, or a class where the clone is expanded.

d_call,clone_size,v_call,j_call,cdr3_nt,cdr3_aa
-,-,TRBV10-3,TRBJ1-1,TGTGCCACCTGGACAACTTTGAACACTGAAGCTTTCTTT,CATWTTLNTEAFF
-,few,TRBV6-1,TRBJ1-2,TGTGCCAGCCGATTAGATACAGGTGCACTCTATGGCTACACCTTC,CASRLDTGALYGYTF
-,-,TRBV6-1,TRBJ1-6,TGTGCCAGCAGCACAGGTGGAAATTCACCCCTCCACTTT,CASSTGGNSPLHF
-,-,TRBV12-3/TRBV12-4,TRBJ1-1,TGTGCCAGCAGATCCACGTCGACATCTGGAGCTTTCTTT,CASRSTSTSGAFF
TRBD1,-,TRBV6-1,TRBJ1-5,TGTGCCAGCGCAAAAGGGGGCGATGGCAATCAGCCCCAGCATTTT,CASAKGGDGNQPQHF
-,-,TRBV7-9,TRBJ1-1,TGTGCCAGCAGCCTCCTGGAGGCTTTCTTT,CASSLLEAFF
-,few,TRBV7-8,TRBJ1-2,TGTGCCAGCAGCCTACTTCTCGGGGGGATTTCTAACTATGGCTACACCTTC,CASSLLLGGISNYGYTF
TRBD2,-,TRBV7-6,TRBJ2-2,TGTGCCAGCAGCCCAAAGGTCGGGAGGGAGGCCGGGGAGCTGTTTTTT,CASSPKVGREAGELFF
-,-,TRBV4-1,TRBJ1-1,TGCGCCAGCAGCCCCTGGGGGGGGGGGCACACTGAAGCTTTCTTT,CASSPWGGGHTEAFF
TRBD1,-,TRBV29-1,TRBJ2-1,TGCAGCGCTACCGGGACAGGGCATGAGCAGTTCTTC,CSATGTGHEQFF
TRBD1,few,TRBV29-1,TRBJ2-3,TGCAGCGTCCGCACGACGACAGGGGGCAGCGATACGCAGTATTTT,CSVRTTTGGSDTQYF